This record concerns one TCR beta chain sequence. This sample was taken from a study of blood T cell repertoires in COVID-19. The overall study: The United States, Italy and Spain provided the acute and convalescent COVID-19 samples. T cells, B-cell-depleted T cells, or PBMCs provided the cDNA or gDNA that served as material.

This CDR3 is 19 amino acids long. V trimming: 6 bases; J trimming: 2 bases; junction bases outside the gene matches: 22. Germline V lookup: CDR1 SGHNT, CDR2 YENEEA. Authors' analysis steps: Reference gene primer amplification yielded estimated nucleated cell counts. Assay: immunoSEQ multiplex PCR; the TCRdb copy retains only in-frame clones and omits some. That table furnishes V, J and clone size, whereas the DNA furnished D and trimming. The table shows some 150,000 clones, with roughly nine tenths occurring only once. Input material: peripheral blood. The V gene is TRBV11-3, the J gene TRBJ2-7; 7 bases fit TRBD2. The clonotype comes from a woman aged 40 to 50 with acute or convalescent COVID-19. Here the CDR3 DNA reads TGTGCCAGCAGTTTCCGGCGGGGGTCACAGCTCACCATAACCTACGAGCAGTACTTC. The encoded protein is CASSFRRGSQLTITYEQYF.